What follows are 11 T cell receptor beta chains derived from one specimen sequenced in a study of T cell repertoires in cytomegalovirus infection. TCRdb called the reads again in MiXCR, with one record for every CDR3 protein. The profile shows a few hundred thousand distinct CDR3 sequences, roughly 46% of them singletons. No antigen has been assigned to these receptors. Specimen: cultured PBMCs, collected from culture after CMV antigen stimulation. These receptors were collected from a human donor in good health (CMV status not recorded). Some clones in this sample may be carry-over from other donors' samples.

This clonotype was counted a single time. The chain carries TRBV19 and TRBJ2-7; D not certain. The germline gives CDR1 LNHDA, CDR2 SQIVND (reference sequence). The CDR3 contains 14 residues. V was cut by 7 bases and J by 5 bases, with 18 bases left in between. The CDR3, as DNA: TGTGCCAGTAAGATCGGTGGCAGATTCGACGAGCAGTACTTC. As protein: CASKIGGRFDEQYF.

In DNA form, the CDR3 reads TGTGCCAGCAGCTTGGGATTGGTGGGAGGGGAGCAGTTCTTC. Residues: CASSLGLVGGEQFF. The chain recombines TRBV7-9 with TRBJ2-1; 7 positions match TRBD2. Germline lookup yields CDR1 SEHNR and CDR2 FQNEAQ (reference sequence). J gave up 10 bases and V 3 bases, and 9 bases lay outside the gene matches. The CDR3 consists of 14 residues.

This clonotype was observed a handful of times. CDR3 in amino acids: CASSTRGGRAPLSTDTQYF. In nucleotides, the CDR3 is TGTGCCAGCAGCACGCGGGGCGGGAGGGCCCCCCTGAGCACAGATACGCAGTATTTT. The chain carries TRBV7-9 and TRBJ2-3; 9 nucleotides align to TRBD2. Germline trimming cut 5 bases from V and 0 bases from J; bases unmatched to any gene: 15. The CDR3 has 19 residues. The germline gives CDR1 SEHNR, CDR2 FQNEAQ (reference sequence).

The CDR3 DNA sequence: TGCAGTGCCCTCGGCTGGCAGGGTAGAAACACCGGGGAGCTGTTTTTT. Amino acids: CSALGWQGRNTGELFF. The gene calls are TRBV20-1 and TRBJ2-2; D perhaps matches TRBD1 (5 bases). This CDR3 region has 16 residues. The germline V and J ends were trimmed by 6 bases and 2 bases, with 19 bases remaining between them. Germline-derived CDR1 and CDR2 are DFQATT and SNEGSKA (reference sequence).

The chain uses TRBV20-1 and TRBJ1-3; TRBD1 is a possible D gene (5 bases). This CDR3 is 13 amino acids long. The V end was cut by 4 bases, the J end by 0 bases, with 7 bases between. Germline V gene lookup returns CDR1 DFQATT and CDR2 SNEGSKA (reference sequence). The CDR3 here is CSAIRASGNTIYF. In nucleotides, the CDR3 is TGCAGTGCTATCAGGGCCTCTGGAAACACCATATATTTT.

A few counts support this clonotype. The chain recombines TRBV19 with TRBJ2-6, with D perhaps TRBD1 (6 bases). This CDR3 spans 18 amino acids. V dropped 5 bases and J dropped 0 bases, with 17 bases sitting between them. Per germline, CDR1 LNHDA and CDR2 SQIVND (reference sequence). This chain's CDR3 is CASSSWDTYSSGANVLTF. The CDR3 DNA is TGTGCCAGTAGTTCCTGGGACACCTATAGCTCTGGGGCCAACGTCCTGACTTTC. Complete variable domain (other parts from reference TRBV19 and TRBJ2-6): DGGITQSPKYLFRKEGQNVTLSCEQNLNHDAMYWYRQDPGQGLRLIYYSQIVNDFQKGDIAEGYSVSREKKESFPLTVTSAQKNPTAFYLCASSSWDTYSSGANVLTFGAGSRLTVL.

The V and J genes are TRBV9 and TRBJ2-1; D might be TRBD1 or TRBD2, each matching 7 bases. The ends were cut back, 3 bases at V and 0 bases at J, with 16 bases in the middle. The CDR3 spans 17 residues. The germline V gene encodes CDR1 SGDLS and CDR2 YYNGEE. The CDR3 coding sequence is TGTGCCAGCAGCGCAGGGGGGGGGTTAAGCTCCTACAATGAGCAGTTCTTC. Translation gives CASSAGGGLSSYNEQFF.

The rearrangement joins TRBV4-2 to TRBJ2-1; 7 bases are a match to TRBD1. The V and J ends lost 6 bases and 10 bases, in that order; junction bases with no gene match: 3. Germline V gene lookup returns CDR1 LGHNA and CDR2 YNFKEQ. The CDR3 is 11 residues long. CDR3 sequence: CASSDRAEQFF. CDR3 coding DNA: TGTGCCAGCAGTGACAGGGCCGAGCAGTTCTTC.

There are a few counts of this clonotype. The rearrangement joins TRBV7-2 to TRBJ2-1; 8 bases align to TRBD1. CDR3 length equals 15 residues. Losses at the gene ends were 5 bases for V and 6 bases for J; bases not matched to a gene: 9. Germline loops: CDR1 SGHTA, CDR2 FQGNSA. The CDR3 loop is CASSPRRTGFNEQFF. The CDR3 coding sequence is TGTGCCAGCAGCCCCCGCCGGACAGGGTTCAATGAGCAGTTCTTC.

The rearrangement uses TRBV7-6 and TRBJ2-1, with 8 positions matching TRBD2. V lost 1 base to trimming and J lost 9 bases; unmatched junction nucleotides: 14. Per the germline V gene, CDR1 is SGHVS and CDR2 is FNYEAQ. The CDR3 consists of 17 residues. The CDR3 region is CASSLGGWVGTSSEQFF. Written as DNA, the CDR3 is TGTGCCAGCAGCTTAGGTGGCTGGGTAGGGACTAGTAGTGAGCAGTTCTTC.

In its sample, this clonotype was seen a few times. The J gene is TRBJ1-1, the V gene TRBV28; no clear D gene. Trimming pared 10 bases from V and 2 bases from J, leaving 17 bases between. This CDR3 is 14 amino acids long. Germline loops: CDR1 MDHEN, CDR2 SYDVKM. CDR3 sequence: CATEETTFNTEAFF. In DNA form, the CDR3 reads TGTGCCACCGAGGAAACGACATTTAACACTGAAGCTTTCTTT.